The present T cell receptor beta chain was sequenced within a study of T cells in Graves' hyperthyroidism and ophthalmopathy. Findings and caveats of the study: Stable hyperthyroidism was separated from ophthalmopathy by a model based on 13 V-J features. The model predicted ophthalmopathy a median around six months before onset.

Each patient was aged 18 to 65 and had newly diagnosed hyperthyroidism of under 2 months' duration. Isolation of PBMCs was performed on around 9.3 ml fresh peripheral blood. RNA transcripts yielded amplified TCR beta CDR3 regions. Initially, a first-round RT-PCR of the TCR CDR3 employed the HTBI primer set. TCRdb fed the multiplex PCR reads into MiXCR, producing one record per CDR3 protein. Of more than 500,000 distinct CDR3 sequences listed, less than 15% are singletons. The V and J ends lost 0 bases and 3 bases respectively, with 11 bases between them. This CDR3 spans 16 amino acids. Germline V gives CDR1 MNHEY, CDR2 SVGAGI. For this clonotype: Its antigen is undetermined.

The TCR comes from a woman aged 40 to 50 with Graves' hyperthyroidism. Sequences were obtained from blood. The chain has TRBV6-5 and TRBJ2-2; D tentatively fits TRBD1 or TRBD2 (6 bases each). Here the CDR3 DNA reads TGTGCCAGCAGTTACTCGGGGGGCGCGGACACCGGGGAGCTGTTTTTT. Translation gives CASSYSGGADTGELFF.